These 6 T cell receptor beta chains originate from one sample sequenced in a study of blood T cell dynamics during melanoma immunotherapy. Time point in this sample: pre-treatment baseline. Only in-frame clones appear in the TCRdb table, and some are missing; sequencing was by immunoSEQ multiplex PCR. The repertoire includes about 6,400 clones, about 90% of them detected once, and around 1.9% sits in the top ten. The sample in question was blood, obtained from a patient treated with checkpoint blockade. The receptors were sampled from a human donor with melanoma.

V usage is TRBV2 and J usage is TRBJ2-3; possible D gene TRBD1, 6 bases. The germline gives CDR1 SNHLY, CDR2 FYNNEI. This CDR3 region has 13 residues. V was shortened by 6 bases and J by 4 bases, with 11 bases between the two germline ends. The DNA for the CDR3 is TGTGCCAGCAGACAGGGTGTCCCAGATACGCAGTATTTT. Protein sequence: CASRQGVPDTQYF.

This clone was recorded a few times. This chain joins TRBV5-1 and TRBJ1-1, with D perhaps TRBD1 (5 bases). Germline values: CDR1 SGHRS, CDR2 YFSETQ. This CDR3 is 13 amino acids long. Trimming left V 4 bases short and J 1 base short, with 8 bases between. The CDR3 region is CASSTTANTEAFF. CDR3 DNA sequence: TGCGCCAGCAGCACGACAGCGAACACTGAAGCTTTCTTT. The whole variable domain, filled in from reference TRBV5-1 and TRBJ1-1, reads KAGVTQTPRYLIKTRGQQVTLSCSPISGHRSVSWYQQTPGQGLQFLFEYFSETQRNKGNFPGRFSGRQFSNSRSEMNVSTLELGDSALYLCASSTTANTEAFFGQGTRLTVV.

About this clone: Its ends do not fully match the called genes, so a read error is possible. The chain recombines TRBV7-7 with TRBJ2-1; D possibly corresponds to TRBD2 (5 bases). This CDR3 comprises 12 residues. Germline V gene data show CDR1 as SSHAT and CDR2 as FNYEAQ (reference sequence). CDR3 sequence: CASSLAGGEQFF. The CDR3 nucleotides are TGTGCTAGCAGCTTAGCCGGCGGGGAGCAGTTCTTC.

The chain is built from TRBV4-1 and TRBJ2-6; D remains unclear. CDR1 is MGHRA and CDR2 is YSYEKL in the germline V gene. This CDR3 is built from 17 residues. Trimming cost V 0 bases and J 0 bases, with 9 bases left between them. CDR3 loop: CASSQEFRYSGANVLTF. The CDR3 region has the DNA TGCGCCAGCAGCCAAGAATTTAGGTACTCTGGGGCCAACGTCCTGACTTTC.

This rearrangement joins TRBV15 to TRBJ2-5; possible D gene TRBD2, 5 bases. CDR1 and CDR2 (germline): LNHNV, YYDKDF (reference sequence). Trimming left V 9 bases short and J 4 bases short, with 12 bases between. The CDR3 sequence is 12 residues long. The CDR3 nucleotides are TGTGCCACGGGTCAGCGGTTAGAGACCCAGTACTTC. Translated: CATGQRLETQYF.

This chain joins TRBV9 and TRBJ1-2, with a tentative D call TRBD1 (5 bases). The V and J ends lost 6 bases and 0 bases respectively, with 12 bases between them. The germline V gene has CDR1 SGDLS and CDR2 YYNGEE. The CDR3 has 14 residues. CDR3: CASTPGRTNYGYTF. Here the CDR3 DNA reads TGTGCCAGCACCCCGGGACGGACTAACTATGGCTACACCTTC. Combining the CDR3 with reference TRBV9 and TRBJ1-2 gives the whole variable domain DSGVTQTPKHLITATGQRVTLRCSPRSGDLSVYWYQQSLDQGLQFLIQYYNGEERAKGNILERFSAQQFPDLHSELNLSSLELGDSALYFCASTPGRTNYGYTFGSGTRLTVV.